This TCR beta chain is from a study of breast tumors, draining lymph nodes, adjacent tissues. Via MiXCR, TCRdb re-called the multiplex PCR reads, giving one row per CDR3 protein. The sample lists approximately 300,000 distinct CDR3 sequences; about 33% were seen once. Comment on this clonotype: The antigen remains unidentified.

Axillary draining lymph nodes of breast cancer patients supplied the node samples. General study results and limits: Data only fit, rather than demonstrated, lymph node origin of most tumor T cells. Findings are consistent with lymph node origin and intratumoral expansion of most tumor T cells. Compared with lymph nodes, tumors were less diverse; compared with nontumor tissue, more.

The CDR3 extends over 11 amino acids. V gave up 5 bases and J gave up 3 bases, with 6 bases separating them. Germline V CDR1 and CDR2: DFQATT, SNEGSKA (reference sequence). Sequencing used axillary lymph node tissue. This receptor was obtained from a female donor with breast cancer. Some clones in this sample may be carry-over from other donors' samples. The chain has TRBV20-1 and TRBJ2-3; possible D gene TRBD2, 6 bases. CDR3 sequence reads: CSAGGTDTQYF. The CDR3 DNA is TGCAGTGCTGGGGGGACAGATACGCAGTATTTT.